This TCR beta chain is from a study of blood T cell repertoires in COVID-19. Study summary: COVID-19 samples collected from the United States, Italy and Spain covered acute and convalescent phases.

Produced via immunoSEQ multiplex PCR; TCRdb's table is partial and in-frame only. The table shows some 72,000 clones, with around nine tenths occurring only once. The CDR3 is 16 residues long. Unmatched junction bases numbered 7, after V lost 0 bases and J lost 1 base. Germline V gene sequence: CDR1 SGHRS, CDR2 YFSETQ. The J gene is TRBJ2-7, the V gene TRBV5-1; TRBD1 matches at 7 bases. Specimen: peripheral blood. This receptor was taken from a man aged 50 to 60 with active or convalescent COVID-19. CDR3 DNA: TGCGCCAGCAGCTTGGATGGACCACAGGGGTCCTACGAGCAGTACTTC. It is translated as CASSLDGPQGSYEQYF.